The sequence of this T cell receptor (beta chain) was determined in a study of radiation and T cells in renal cell carcinoma. Stated time point: blood 4 weeks post-SBRT, at nephrectomy. Treatment indicated: 15 Gy SBRT to primary tumor, nephrectomy 4 weeks later. Sequencing was performed with immunoSEQ multiplex PCR; in TCRdb, only in-frame clones are kept and a portion is missing. This table holds under 200,000 clones, around 89% found once. This CDR3 contains 16 residues. With V trimmed by 0 bases and J by 4 bases, 5 bases remained unmatched. The TCR sequence derives from a woman aged 45-65 years with renal cell carcinoma. The specimen was blood, collected from a patient whose treatment included radiotherapy and nephrectomy. The V call is TRBV6-7, the J call TRBJ2-3; 9 bases line up with TRBD2. TRBV6-7 is sorted into the ORF group, with uncertain function. CDR3 amino acids: CASSYSPPSGADTQYF. Here the CDR3 DNA reads TGTGCCAGCAGTTACTCACCCCCTAGCGGGGCAGATACGCAGTATTTT.